This TCR beta chain came from a study of T cell changes during pregnancy in multiple sclerosis. The data were produced by immunoSEQ multiplex PCR, yet TCRdb's version contains in-frame clones alone and is incomplete. The table shows 50,000 to 60,000 clones, with about 93% occurring only once. The CDR3 is 15 residues long. Germline-derived CDR1 and CDR2 are SGDLS and YYNGEE. The germline V and J ends were trimmed by 4 bases and 0 bases, with 14 bases remaining between them. The chain carries TRBV9 and TRBJ2-7; perhaps TRBD1 as D (6 bases). The receptor was derived from a female donor with multiple sclerosis, enrolled in a pregnancy study. This specimen consisted of CD4+ T cells from peripheral blood mononuclear cells, obtained in the second trimester of pregnancy. This chain's CDR3 is CASSPRDTFSYEQYF. The CDR3, as DNA: TGTGCCAGCAGCCCCCGGGACACGTTCTCCTACGAGCAGTACTTC.